The rows below give T cell receptor beta chains drawn from one sample of a study of blood T cell repertoires in COVID-19. Sequenced by immunoSEQ multiplex PCR; TCRdb stores in-frame clones only, minus some. The sample yields about 73,000 clones, around 80% seen once. The source material was peripheral blood. All receptors derive from a man over 45 with active COVID-19. The CDR3 runs from the conserved cysteine through the conserved F or W. Fields, in order: clone size, V gene, D gene, J gene, CDR3 protein, CDR3 DNA. D genes are given only for firm matches. A clone size is listed for some rows: how often the clone was seen (once, few, many), or a class if it is expanded.

size: -
V: TRBV19
D: TRBD1
J: TRBJ1-4
CDR3: CASSLTGGGEKLFF
DNA: TGTGCCAGTAGTTTGACAGGGGGAGGAGAAAAACTGTTTTTT

size: -
V: TRBV5-1
D: -
J: TRBJ1-3
CDR3: CASSPFLRAIYGNTIYF
DNA: TGCGCCAGCAGCCCATTTCTCAGGGCCATATACGGAAACACCATATATTTT

size: -
V: TRBV11-2
D: TRBD2
J: TRBJ2-1
CDR3: CASRYNRGLAGVHEQFF
DNA: TGTGCCAGCAGATATAACAGAGGTCTAGCGGGAGTACATGAGCAGTTCTTC

size: -
V: TRBV7-2
D: TRBD2
J: TRBJ2-2
CDR3: CASSPQTSGGESGELFF
DNA: TGTGCCAGCAGCCCACAGACTAGCGGGGGGGAGTCTGGGGAGCTGTTTTTT

size: -
V: TRBV5-1
D: TRBD1
J: TRBJ1-6
CDR3: CASSLEGGPDRGNSPLHF
DNA: TGCGCCAGCAGCTTGGAAGGGGGACCGGACAGGGGGAATTCACCCCTCCACTTT

size: -
V: TRBV3-1/TRBV3-2
D: TRBD1
J: TRBJ1-1
CDR3: CASSPLDRGTEAFF
DNA: TGTGCCAGCAGCCCCCTCGACAGGGGAACTGAAGCTTTCTTT

size: once
V: TRBV5-4
D: TRBD1
J: TRBJ1-2
CDR3: CASSPGQGTGYTF
DNA: TGTGCCAGCAGCCCGGGACAGGGGACCGGCTACACCTTC

size: few
V: TRBV19
D: TRBD1
J: TRBJ1-6
CDR3: CASSSDRGWNSPLHF
DNA: TGTGCCAGTAGCTCGGACAGGGGGTGGAATTCACCCCTCCACTTT

size: -
V: TRBV5-1
D: -
J: TRBJ2-7
CDR3: CASSLGDRTYEQYF
DNA: TGCGCCAGCAGCTTGGGTGACAGGACCTACGAGCAGTACTTC

size: -
V: TRBV12-5
D: -
J: TRBJ2-3
CDR3: CASRDDLALVEADTQYF
DNA: TGTGCTAGTAGGGATGATCTAGCCCTGGTAGAGGCAGATACGCAGTATTTT

size: once
V: TRBV9
D: TRBD1
J: TRBJ2-7
CDR3: CASSVEDRDEQYF
DNA: TGTGCCAGCAGCGTAGAAGACAGGGACGAGCAGTACTTC

size: -
V: TRBV18
D: TRBD1
J: TRBJ1-6
CDR3: CASSRNRDRENSPLHF
DNA: TGTGCCAGCTCACGAAACCGGGACAGGGAGAATTCACCCCTCCACTTT

size: -
V: TRBV5-1
D: -
J: TRBJ2-3
CDR3: CASSSVNTQYF
DNA: TGCGCCAGCAGCTCGGTAAATACGCAGTATTTT

size: -
V: TRBV11-2
D: TRBD1
J: TRBJ1-2
CDR3: CASSSTRDSYGYTF
DNA: TGTGCCAGCAGCTCCACCCGGGACAGCTATGGCTACACCTTC